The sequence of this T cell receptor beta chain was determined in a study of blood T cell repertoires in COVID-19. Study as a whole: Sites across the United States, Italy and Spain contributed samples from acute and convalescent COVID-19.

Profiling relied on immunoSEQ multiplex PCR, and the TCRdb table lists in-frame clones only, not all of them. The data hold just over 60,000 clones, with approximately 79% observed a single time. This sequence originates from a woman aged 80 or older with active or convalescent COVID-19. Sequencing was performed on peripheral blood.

The CDR3 DNA reads as TGTGCTGGGACAGCGAGAGCTAACTATGGCTACACCTTC. This translates into CAGTARANYGYTF. V gene TRBV30 combines with J gene TRBJ1-2; 7 positions match TRBD1. The CDR3 is 13 amino acids. CDR1 is GTSNPN and CDR2 is SVGIG in the germline V gene (reference sequence).